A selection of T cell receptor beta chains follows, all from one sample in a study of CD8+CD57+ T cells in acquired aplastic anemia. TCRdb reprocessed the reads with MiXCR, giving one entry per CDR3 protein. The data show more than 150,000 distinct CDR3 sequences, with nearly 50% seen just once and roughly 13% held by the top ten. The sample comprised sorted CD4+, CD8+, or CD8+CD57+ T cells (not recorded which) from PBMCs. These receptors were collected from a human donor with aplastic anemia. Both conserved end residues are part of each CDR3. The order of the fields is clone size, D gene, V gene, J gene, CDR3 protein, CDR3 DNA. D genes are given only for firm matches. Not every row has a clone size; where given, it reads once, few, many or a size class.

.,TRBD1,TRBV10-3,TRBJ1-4,CAISPGQGNEKLFF,TGTGCCATCAGTCCGGGACAGGGGAATGAAAAACTGTTTTTT
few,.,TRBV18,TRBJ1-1,CASSPPGPNTEAFF,TGTGCCAGCTCACCACCGGGCCCTAACACTGAAGCTTTCTTT
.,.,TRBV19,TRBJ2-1,CVSSVFTGRSGEQFF,TGTGTCAGTAGTGTATTCACAGGGCGTTCCGGTGAGCAGTTCTTC
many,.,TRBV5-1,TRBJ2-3,CASSFGFTQYF,TGCGCCAGCAGCTTCGGGTTTACGCAGTATTTT
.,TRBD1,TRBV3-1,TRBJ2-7,CASSLTGTGGEQYF,TGTGCCAGCAGCTTAACCGGGACAGGGGGCGAGCAGTACTTC
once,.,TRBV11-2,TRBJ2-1,CASRRGPTYNEQFF,TGTGCCAGCCGGCGGGGGCCCACGTACAATGAGCAGTTCTTC
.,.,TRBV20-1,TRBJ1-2,CSASGDKYGYTF,TGCAGTGCTAGCGGGGACAAATATGGCTACACCTTC
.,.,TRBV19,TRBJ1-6,CASSIALTGSPLHF,TGTGCCAGTAGTATCGCCCTTACCGGTTCACCCCTCCACTTT
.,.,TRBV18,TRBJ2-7,CASSPIVRAGLYEQYF,TGTGCCAGCTCACCTATCGTAAGGGCGGGTCTCTACGAGCAGTACTTC
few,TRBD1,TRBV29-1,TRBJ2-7,CSVDPGQGVSGYEQYF,TGCAGCGTCGACCCGGGACAGGGGGTTTCAGGCTACGAGCAGTACTTC
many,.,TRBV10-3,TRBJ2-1,CAISIVTGTYNEQFF,TGTGCCATCAGTATTGTAACCGGTACCTACAATGAGCAGTTCTTC
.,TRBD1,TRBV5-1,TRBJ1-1,CASSLGQGASRF,TGCGCCAGCAGCCTTGGACAGGGGGCGAGTCGGTTT
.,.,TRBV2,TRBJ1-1,CASKSNGEAFF,TGTGCCAGCAAATCTAACGGGGAAGCTTTCTTT
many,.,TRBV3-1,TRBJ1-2,CASSQVQGNGYTF,TGTGCCAGCAGCCAAGTTCAGGGGAACGGCTACACCTTC
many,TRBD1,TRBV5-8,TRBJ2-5,CASSRDRQETQYF,TGTGCCAGCAGCCGGGACAGACAAGAGACCCAGTACTTC
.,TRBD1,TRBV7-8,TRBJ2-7,CASSRGQGVYEQYF,TGTGCCAGCAGCCGCGGACAGGGGGTCTACGAGCAGTACTTC
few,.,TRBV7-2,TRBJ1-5,CASSLREGSNQPQHF,TGTGCCAGCAGCTTACGGGAAGGGAGCAATCAGCCCCAGCATTTT
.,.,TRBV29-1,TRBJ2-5,CSVIGIQETQYF,TGCAGCGTTATAGGGATCCAAGAGACCCAGTACTTC
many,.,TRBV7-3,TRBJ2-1,CASSPAGTSAYNEQFF,TGTGCCAGCAGCCCAGCCGGGACGAGTGCCTACAATGAGCAGTTCTTC
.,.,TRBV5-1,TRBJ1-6,CASSSREGYSPLHF,TGCGCCAGCAGTTCCCGGGAAGGCTATTCACCCCTCCACTTT
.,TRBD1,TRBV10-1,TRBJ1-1,CASSVNRDRTPNTEAFF,TGCGCCAGCAGTGTCAACCGGGACAGAACGCCGAACACTGAAGCTTTCTTT
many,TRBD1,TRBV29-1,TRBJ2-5,CSVEGARGLEETQYF,TGCAGCGTTGAAGGCGCCAGGGGGCTAGAAGAGACCCAGTACTTC
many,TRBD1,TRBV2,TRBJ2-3,CASSLRGTGSDTQYF,TGTGCCAGCAGTTTACGCGGGACAGGGTCCGATACGCAGTATTTT
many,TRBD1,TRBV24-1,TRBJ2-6,CATSDDPGTGRSGANVLTF,TGTGCCACCAGTGATGACCCCGGGACAGGCCGCTCTGGGGCCAACGTCCTGACTTTC
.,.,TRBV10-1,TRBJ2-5,CASSYLHPGDAQETQYF,TGCGCCAGCAGTTACCTCCACCCGGGAGATGCACAAGAGACCCAGTACTTC
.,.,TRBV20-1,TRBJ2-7,CSAREAREEQYF,TGCAGTGCTAGAGAGGCGAGAGAAGAGCAGTACTTC
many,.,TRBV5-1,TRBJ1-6,CASSSQGYSYNSPLHF,TGCGCCAGCAGCTCCCAGGGATACTCCTATAATTCACCCCTCCACTTT
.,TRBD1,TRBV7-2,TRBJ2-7,CASSRGGQGYEQYF,TGTGCCAGTAGTAGGGGGGGACAGGGGTACGAGCAGTACTTC
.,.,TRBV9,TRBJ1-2,CASSVDSMDGYTF,TGTGCCAGCAGCGTAGATAGCATGGATGGCTACACCTTC
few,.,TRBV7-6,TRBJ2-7,CASSKVEAGEQYF,TGTGCCAGCAGCAAAGTTGAGGCGGGCGAGCAGTACTTC
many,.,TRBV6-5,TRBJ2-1,CASSNPDGHEQFF,TGTGCCAGCAGTAACCCCGATGGACATGAGCAGTTCTTC
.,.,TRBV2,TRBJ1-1,CASSGWGGREAFF,TGTGCCAGCAGTGGTTGGGGGGGTAGGGAAGCTTTCTTT
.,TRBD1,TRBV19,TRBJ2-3,CASRRTGGPDTQYF,TGTGCCAGTAGAAGGACAGGGGGCCCCGATACGCAGTATTTT
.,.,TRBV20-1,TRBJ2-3,CSASGTASTDTQYF,TGCAGTGCTAGCGGGACGGCTAGCACAGATACGCAGTATTTT
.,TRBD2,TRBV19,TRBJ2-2,CASSMAGLATGELFF,TGTGCCAGTAGTATGGCGGGACTAGCGACCGGGGAGCTGTTTTTT
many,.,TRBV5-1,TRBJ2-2,CASSLAYKERELFF,TGCGCCAGCAGCTTGGCCTACAAGGAACGGGAGCTGTTTTTT
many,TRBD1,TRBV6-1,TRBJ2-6,CASTRTGDSSGANVLTF,TGTGCCAGCACCCGGACAGGCGATAGCTCTGGGGCCAACGTCCTGACTTTC
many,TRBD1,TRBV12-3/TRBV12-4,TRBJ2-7,CATSSTGGISYEQYF,TGTGCCACCTCCTCGACAGGGGGGATTTCCTACGAGCAGTACTTC
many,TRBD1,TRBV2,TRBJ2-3,CASSRTGPTDTQYF,TGTGCCAGCAGCCGGACAGGGCCTACAGATACGCAGTATTTT
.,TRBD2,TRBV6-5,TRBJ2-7,CASSYSAGGSYEQYF,TGTGCCAGCAGTTACTCGGCGGGAGGGTCCTACGAGCAGTACTTC
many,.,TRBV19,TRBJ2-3,CASSKGLSGTDTQYF,TGTGCCAGTAGTAAAGGACTATCGGGCACAGATACGCAGTATTTT
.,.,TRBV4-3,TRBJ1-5,CASSQDNSYSNQPQHF,TGCGCCAGCAGCCAAGATAACAGCTATAGCAATCAGCCCCAGCATTTT
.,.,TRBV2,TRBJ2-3,CASSEAGFSVDTQYF,TGTGCCAGCAGTGAAGCGGGTTTTTCCGTAGATACGCAGTATTTT
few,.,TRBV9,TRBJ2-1,CASSVEIIRDKRQEQFF,TGTGCCAGCAGCGTAGAAATAATAAGGGATAAAAGGCAGGAGCAGTTCTTC
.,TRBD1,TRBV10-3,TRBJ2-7,CATADRTYEQYF,TGTGCCACCGCGGACAGGACCTACGAGCAGTACTTC